This T cell receptor (beta chain) is drawn from a study of shared clonotypes between healthy human individuals. General study results and limits: Sharing across four donors was highest in naive CD4 (roughly 5%) and lowest in memory CD8 (0.4%).

Between the trimmed V and J ends, which lost 0 bases and 1 base, there was a span of 13 bases. CDR1 is MGHRA and CDR2 is YSYEKL in the germline V gene. The CDR3 spans 17 residues. Repertoires were generated with immunoSEQ multiplex PCR, while TCRdb's copy carries only in-frame clones and drops some. In the table there are around 2,000,000 clones, 93% of which are singletons. This clone was found a few times. Its matching antigen is unknown. CD45RO-negative cells were positively selected for CCR7, leaving out terminally differentiated effector memory CD45RA+ cells. The chain uses TRBV4-1 and TRBJ1-5, with D unclear. Sample: naive CD8+ T cells from PBMCs. The receptor comes from a man aged 18 to 29 in good health. Some clones in this sample may be carry-over from other donors' samples. CDR3 nucleotides: TGCGCCAGCAGCCAAGATATCGGTAGGGTGAGCAATCAGCCCCAGCATTTT. It translates to CASSQDIGRVSNQPQHF.